The 24 T cell receptor beta chains below come from one sample, sequenced in a study of early T cells in non-severe SARS-CoV-2 infection (dated by TCRdb to the early 2020s). Library preparation was by 5' RACE. TCRdb records NextSeq 500 as the sequencer. TCRdb itself trimmed the public reads at Q25 with fastp, ran MiXCR and retained productive beta chains. CDR3 protein sequences are deduplicated, and each keeps its most common genes and DNA. The sample table contains roughly 97,000 distinct CDR3 sequences; only one count was recorded for 11% of them. The top ten clonotypes cover 4.7% of the sample. Sequences were derived from whole blood, sampled at baseline. These receptors all stem from an adult who was a healthcare worker with PCR-confirmed SARS-CoV-2 infection or an uninfected control (not recorded which).

This clonotype appeared a few times. This chain uses TRBV9 with TRBJ2-1, with a weak D call TRBD2 (7 bases). Trimming pared 0 bases from V and 0 bases from J, leaving 10 bases between. Germline loops: CDR1 SGDLS, CDR2 YYNGEE. The CDR3 covers 16 residues. The CDR3 DNA reads as TGTGCCAGCAGCGTAGACGGGGGGCCCTCCTACAATGAGCAGTTCTTC. Protein sequence: CASSVDGGPSYNEQFF.

This clonotype was counted at least ten times. The chain joins TRBV11-2 to TRBJ2-5, with D unclear. The germline V gene encodes CDR1 SGHAT and CDR2 FQNNGV. Trimming took 5 bases from V and 4 from J, leaving 8 bases between them. The length of the CDR3 is 12 residues. The CDR3 here is CASSADRETQYF. The DNA of the CDR3 is TGTGCCAGCAGCGCAGACCGAGAGACCCAGTACTTC.

The chain combines TRBV20-1 with TRBJ2-7; possibly TRBD1 for D (6 bases). Germline loops: CDR1 DFQATT, CDR2 SNEGSKA (reference sequence). CDR3 size: 14 residues. Between the trimmed V and J ends, which lost 5 bases and 2 bases, there was a span of 16 bases. CDR3 sequence: CSAPSPDSTYEQYF. CDR3 nucleotide sequence: TGCAGTGCTCCAAGCCCGGACAGCACCTACGAGCAGTACTTC.

In its sample, this clonotype was seen a few times. The rearrangement uses TRBV9 and TRBJ2-1; unclear D gene. The CDR3 is 12 amino acids. Germline V CDR1 and CDR2: SGDLS, YYNGEE. The V end was cut by 3 bases, the J end by 10 bases, with 11 bases between. The CDR3 nucleotides read TGTGCCAGCAGCGGCGGTGGGTTGGAGCAGTTCTTC. Translating it yields CASSGGGLEQFF.

This clonotype was observed a few times. DNA for the CDR3: TGTGCCAGCAGTGCAGGGGTTAATGAGCAGTTCTTC. This sequence encodes CASSAGVNEQFF. The chain couples TRBV2 to TRBJ2-1, with D maybe TRBD1 (6 bases). CDR3 length: 12 amino acids. CDR1 is SNHLY, CDR2 FYNNEI, per germline. The V gene lost 4 bases and the J gene lost 7 bases, with 8 bases spanning the gap. The full variable domain, in which reference TRBV2 and TRBJ2-1 provide the parts outside the CDR3, is EPEVTQTPSHQVTQMGQEVILRCVPISNHLYFYWYRQILGQKVEFLVSFYNNEISEKSEIFDDQFSVERPDGSNFTLKIRSTKLEDSAMYFCASSAGVNEQFFGPGTRLTVL.

This clonotype was found many times. The CDR3: CASSLDTATNEKLFF. The CDR3 DNA sequence: TGTGCCAGCAGCTTAGACACTGCAACTAATGAAAAACTGTTTTTT. The J gene is TRBJ1-4, the V gene TRBV14; D is ambiguous. Germline V gives CDR1 SGHDN, CDR2 FVKESK. The V end lost 5 bases, the J end lost 0 bases, and 10 bases lay between the germline ends. The length of the CDR3 is 15 residues.

There are many counts of this clonotype. The V gene is TRBV20-1, the J gene TRBJ2-1, with a possible D match to TRBD1 (5 bases). The CDR3 extends over 13 amino acids. Germline V gene data show CDR1 as DFQATT and CDR2 as SNEGSKA (reference sequence). Trimming stripped 4 bases from V and 7 bases from J, with 14 bases between. CDR3 DNA: TGCAGTGCTATACGACAGCCTGCGAATGAGCAGTTCTTC. This sequence encodes CSAIRQPANEQFF.

This clonotype was counted ten times or more. The chain couples TRBV6-6 to TRBJ1-5, with a weak D call TRBD1 (5 bases). The CDR3 has 13 amino acids. CDR1 is MNHNY and CDR2 is SVGAGI in the germline V gene (reference sequence). V was trimmed by 2 bases and J by 5 bases, leaving 7 bases between them. The CDR3 sequence is CASSYGADQPQHF. CDR3 coding DNA: TGTGCCAGCAGTTACGGGGCCGATCAGCCCCAGCATTTT.

The chain recombines TRBV6-2 or TRBV6-3 with TRBJ2-7, with D possibly TRBD2 on 5 matching bases. Between the trimmed V and J ends, which lost 3 bases and 7 bases, there was a span of 13 bases. This CDR3 region has 13 residues. Germline lookup yields CDR1 MNHEY and CDR2 SVGEGT. The CDR3 reads CASSYLGKGEQYF. In nucleotides, the CDR3 is TGTGCCAGCAGTTATCTCGGGAAAGGGGAGCAGTACTTC.

The chain links TRBV5-4 to TRBJ2-7, with TRBD1 as a possible D gene (5 bases). V was trimmed by 0 bases and J by 1 base, leaving 14 bases between them. CDR1 SGHNT and CDR2 YYREEE come from the germline V gene (reference sequence). The CDR3 sequence is 16 residues long. The CDR3 nucleotides read TGTGCCAGCAGCTTGGGGGGCCTGCGGCTGTCCTACGAGCAGTACTTC. Translation gives CASSLGGLRLSYEQYF.

This clonotype was observed a few times. The chain combines TRBV3-1 with TRBJ2-3, with 9 nucleotides matching TRBD2. Per germline, CDR1 LGHDT and CDR2 YNNKEL (reference sequence). The CDR3 consists of 16 residues. Unmatched junction bases numbered 9, after V lost 3 bases and J lost 5 bases. CDR3 DNA: TGTGCCAGCAGCCACCCTGCGGGGGGGCGAGGAGATACGCAGTATTTT. Residues: CASSHPAGGRGDTQYF.

This clonotype was seen only a few times. This rearrangement joins TRBV5-1 to TRBJ2-7, with D unclear. Trimming stripped 0 bases from V and 2 bases from J, with 6 bases between. Germline CDR1 is SGHRS and CDR2 is YFSETQ. The CDR3 loop spans 13 amino acids. The CDR3 DNA reads as TGCGCCAGCAGCTTGGACGCAGCCTACGAGCAGTACTTC. It yields the protein CASSLDAAYEQYF.

This chain connects TRBV4-2 to TRBJ2-3; D may be TRBD1 (5 bases). The CDR3 length is 16 residues. With 4 bases removed from V and 0 bases from J, the gap between germline ends came to 14 bases. Germline CDR1 is LGHNA and CDR2 is YNFKEQ. The CDR3 sequence is CASSLTGRSSTDTQYF. The CDR3 DNA sequence: TGTGCCAGCAGCCTTACAGGACGTTCTAGCACAGATACGCAGTATTTT.

This chain connects TRBV11-2 to TRBJ2-5; D is perhaps TRBD1 (6 bases). V was cut by 5 bases and J by 2 bases, with 15 bases left in between. Germline-derived CDR1 and CDR2 are SGHAT and FQNNGV. CDR3 length: 15 amino acids. In nucleotides, the CDR3 is TGTGCCAGCAGCCTACTAGGACAGACGCAAGAGACCCAGTACTTC. It is translated as CASSLLGQTQETQYF. Based on the CDR3 plus reference TRBV11-2 and TRBJ2-5, the full variable domain is EAGVAQSPRYKIIEKRQSVAFWCNPISGHATLYWYQQILGQGPKLLIQFQNNGVVDDSQLPKDRFSAERLKGVDSTLKIQPAKLEDSAVYLCASSLLGQTQETQYFGPGTRLLVL.

CDR3 in amino acids: CASSLGVRAFF. CDR3 bases: TGTGCCAGCAGCTTAGGGGTACGAGCTTTCTTT. V and J are TRBV13 and TRBJ1-1; D ambiguous. The germline CDR1 and CDR2 sequences are PRHDT and FYEKMQ (reference sequence). This CDR3 has 11 residues. The ends were cut back, 0 bases at V and 10 bases at J, with 6 bases in the middle.

The chain carries TRBV7-2 and TRBJ2-1, with 11 nucleotides matching TRBD2. Germline V gene sequence: CDR1 SGHTA, CDR2 FQGNSA. The CDR3 runs 14 residues. With 3 bases clipped from V and 8 bases from J, the junction kept 3 bases outside the gene matches. CDR3 residues: CASSLGTSGHEQFF. The CDR3 DNA reads as TGTGCCAGCAGCTTGGGGACTAGCGGTCATGAGCAGTTCTTC. Variable domain in full (rest from reference TRBV7-2 and TRBJ2-1): GAGVSQSPSNKVTEKGKDVELRCDPISGHTALYWYRQSLGQGLEFLIYFQGNSAPDKSGLPSDRFSAERTGGSVSTLTIQRTQQEDSAVYLCASSLGTSGHEQFFGPGTRLTVL.

This clonotype has a count of ten or more. The chain carries TRBV7-6 and TRBJ2-1; D possibly corresponds to TRBD2 (6 bases). The CDR3 totals 16 residues. CDR1 and CDR2 (germline): SGHVS, FNYEAQ. V lost 1 base, J lost 1 base, and 11 bases lay in between. This chain's CDR3 is CASSLEGDSSYNEQFF. CDR3 in DNA: TGTGCCAGCAGCTTAGAAGGGGACTCTTCCTACAATGAGCAGTTCTTC. The full variable domain, rest sourced from reference TRBV7-6 and TRBJ2-1, is GAGVSQSPRYKVTKRGQDVALRCDPISGHVSLYWYRQALGQGPEFLTYFNYEAQQDKSGLPNDRFSAERPEGSISTLTIQRTEQRDSAMYRCASSLEGDSSYNEQFFGPGTRLTVL.

This clonotype was recorded a few times. The chain links TRBV7-8 to TRBJ1-1, with D perhaps TRBD1 (5 bases). With 1 base removed from V and 1 base from J, the gap between germline ends came to 13 bases. Per germline, CDR1 SGHVS and CDR2 FQNEAQ. The CDR3 contains 16 residues. CDR3 residues: CASSLVVTAKNTEAFF. The CDR3 DNA reads TGTGCCAGCAGCTTAGTCGTGACAGCCAAGAACACTGAAGCTTTCTTT.

This clonotype has a count of ten or more. CDR3 sequence (DNA): TGCAGTGCTAGAGATGGTAAACAGGTCCAAGAGACCCAGTACTTC. Translation gives CSARDGKQVQETQYF. V is TRBV20-1 and J is TRBJ2-5, with a possible D match to TRBD1 (5 bases). The germline gives CDR1 DFQATT, CDR2 SNEGSKA (reference sequence). Trimming removed 0 bases from V and 1 base from J, with 12 bases in between. The CDR3 runs 15 residues.

This clonotype was counted only a few times. The chain employs TRBV2 and TRBJ2-7; TRBD2 agrees at 7 bases. Trimming removed 4 bases from V and 0 bases from J; junction bases left unmatched: 6. CDR3 size: 15 residues. In germline, CDR1 is SNHLY, CDR2 FYNNEI. Here the CDR3 DNA reads TGTGCCAGCAGTGGAAGCGGGAAAAGCTCCTACGAGCAGTACTTC. Protein sequence: CASSGSGKSSYEQYF.

This clonotype was seen a few times. The DNA of the CDR3 is TGTGCCAGCTCACCAAATTTGCAGGACAGGGAGCAGTTCTTC. It translates to CASSPNLQDREQFF. The J gene is TRBJ2-1, the V gene TRBV18, with 7 positions matching TRBD1. CDR1 is KGHSH and CDR2 is LQKENI in the germline V gene. The junction had 8 bases not matched to a gene; V was cut back by 2 bases and J by 10 bases. CDR3 length: 14 amino acids. The whole variable domain, filled in from reference TRBV18 and TRBJ2-1, reads NAGVMQNPRHLVRRRGQEARLRCSPMKGHSHVYWYRQLPEEGLKFMVYLQKENIIDESGMPKERFSAEFPKEGPSILRIQQVVRGDSAAYFCASSPNLQDREQFFGPGTRLTVL.

V is TRBV10-1 and J is TRBJ2-7; 10 bases line up with TRBD2. The CDR3 covers 13 residues. Germline CDR1 WNHNN, CDR2 SYGVQD (reference sequence). J lost 6 bases, V lost 6 bases, and 5 bases had no gene match. The DNA for the CDR3 is TGCGCCAGCAGAGAGGGACTAGCGAGCGAGCAGTACTTC. Translated: CASREGLASEQYF.

This chain links TRBV7-2 with TRBJ2-3, with 12 bases matching TRBD2. This CDR3 has 17 amino acids. The germline gives CDR1 SGHTA, CDR2 FQGNSA. V was pared by 5 bases and J by 1 base, with 7 bases of the junction left unmatched. The CDR3 reads CASSNRLAGAGTDTQYF. The CDR3 region has the DNA TGTGCCAGCAGCAATAGACTAGCGGGGGCCGGCACAGATACGCAGTATTTT.

This clonotype has only a few counts. The rearrangement uses TRBV7-9 and TRBJ1-2; unclear D gene. This CDR3 is 10 amino acids long. Germline V gene sequence: CDR1 SEHNR, CDR2 FQNEAQ (reference sequence). Trimming took off 1 base at V and 10 bases at J, with 4 bases between the two ends. The CDR3 nucleotides read TGTGCCAGCAGCTTAGTGGACTACACCTTC. It is translated as CASSLVDYTF.